The 26 T cell receptor beta chains listed next were all sequenced from one sample in a study of cytomegalovirus exposure and HLA in healthy donors. This PCR relied on a set of 60 Vbeta primers and 13 Jbeta primers. Assay: immunoSEQ multiplex PCR; the TCRdb copy retains only in-frame clones and omits some. This sample has fewer than 110,000 clones, with around 76% found just once. The sample consisted of PBMCs. The receptors come from a young man in good health and CMV-seropositive.

The sample holds a few counts of this clone. The chain is built from TRBV5-1 and TRBJ1-1, with 7 nucleotides matching TRBD1. Trimming removed 2 bases from V and 4 bases from J; junction bases left unmatched: 8. CDR1 is SGHRS, CDR2 YFSETQ, per germline. This CDR3 comprises 15 residues. CDR3: CASSFLRDSSTEAFF. The CDR3 DNA follows: TGCGCCAGCAGCTTCCTCCGGGACAGTTCCACTGAAGCTTTCTTT.

Note on this clone: A junction end diverges from the germline sequence, so it may reflect a read error. This chain links TRBV7-9 with TRBJ1-5; D is unresolved. Germline values: CDR1 SEHNR, CDR2 FQNEAQ (reference sequence). This CDR3 spans 13 amino acids. CDR3 sequence (DNA): TGTTCCAGCAGCTTCGAGGGAGGATCACCCCAGCATTTT. As protein: CSSSFEGGSPQHF.

The chain carries TRBV30 and TRBJ2-2; the D is unclear. The V gene lost 4 bases and the J gene lost 3 bases, with 18 bases spanning the gap. The CDR3 is 16 amino acids. The germline gives CDR1 GTSNPN, CDR2 SVGIG (reference sequence). The DNA of the CDR3 is TGTGCCTGGAAATTGCGGTATGGTCTGTACACCGGGGAGCTGTTTTTT. It specifies CAWKLRYGLYTGELFF.

The V call is TRBV10-1, the J call TRBJ1-6; D gene uncertain. The V end was cut by 3 bases, the J end by 7 bases, with 4 bases between. CDR3 size: 12 residues. Germline CDR1 is WNHNN and CDR2 is SYGVQD (reference sequence). CDR3 amino acids: CASSDGNSPLHF. The DNA of the CDR3 is TGCGCCAGCAGTGACGGGAATTCACCCCTCCACTTT.

This chain links TRBV10-1 with TRBJ1-4; D ambiguous. Germline CDR1 WNHNN, CDR2 SYGVQD (reference sequence). The V gene lost 0 bases and the J gene lost 8 bases, with 10 bases spanning the gap. This CDR3 is built from 14 residues. In DNA form, the CDR3 reads TGCGCCAGCAGTGAGTCCCAGGAAAGAGAAAAACTGTTTTTT. Amino acid sequence: CASSESQEREKLFF.

The genes are TRBV5-1 and TRBJ1-1, with D possibly matching TRBD1 (6 bases). Germline V gene sequence: CDR1 SGHRS, CDR2 YFSETQ. Trimming left V 0 bases short and J 6 bases short, with 15 bases between. The CDR3 covers 15 residues. The chain's CDR3 is CASSLEGVVGAEAFF. For the CDR3, the DNA is TGCGCCAGCAGCTTGGAGGGGGTGGTTGGGGCTGAAGCTTTCTTT. Supplemented by reference TRBV5-1 and TRBJ1-1, the full variable domain reads KAGVTQTPRYLIKTRGQQVTLSCSPISGHRSVSWYQQTPGQGLQFLFEYFSETQRNKGNFPGRFSGRQFSNSRSEMNVSTLELGDSALYLCASSLEGVVGAEAFFGQGTRLTVV.

V and J are TRBV7-2 and TRBJ2-5; 12 bases match TRBD2. With V trimmed by 5 bases and J by 5 bases, 3 bases remained unmatched. This CDR3 has 14 residues. In germline, CDR1 is SGHTA, CDR2 FQGNSA. CDR3 residues: CASSLTSGGETQYF. The CDR3 DNA is TGTGCCAGCAGCCTGACTAGCGGGGGCGAGACCCAGTACTTC.

The rearrangement links TRBV10-3 to TRBJ1-5, with TRBD1 matching over 9 bases. V lost 3 bases and J lost 0; bases outside the gene matches: 18. The CDR3 totals 21 residues. Germline V gene data show CDR1 as ENHRY and CDR2 as SYGVKD. CDR3 nucleotides: TGTGCCATCAGTGACACTTTCCGTAGGACAGGGGACTCCTATAGCAATCAGCCCCAGCATTTT. The encoded protein is CAISDTFRRTGDSYSNQPQHF.

The chain's CDR3 is CASSLSTSGGALNEQFF. For the CDR3, the DNA is TGCGCCAGCAGCCTATCGACTAGCGGGGGGGCTTTGAATGAGCAGTTCTTC. The chain employs TRBV5-1 and TRBJ2-1, with 14 bases that match TRBD2. Germline lookup yields CDR1 SGHRS and CDR2 YFSETQ. The V gene end was trimmed by 4 bases and the J gene end by 7 bases; junction bases not matched to a gene: 10. The CDR3 contains 17 residues.

This chain uses TRBV5-4 with TRBJ2-5; weak D call: TRBD2 (5 bases). Trimming shortened V by 4 bases and J by 3 bases, and 13 bases separated the two germline ends. This CDR3 has 14 amino acids. Germline V gene sequence: CDR1 SGHNT, CDR2 YYREEE (reference sequence). CDR3 sequence: CASSPSKVEETQYF. The CDR3 bases are TGTGCCAGCAGCCCTAGCAAAGTGGAAGAGACCCAGTACTTC.

This clone has a handful of counts. The V and J genes are TRBV7-3 and TRBJ1-2; perhaps TRBD1 as D (6 bases). CDR3 length equals 14 residues. From germline, CDR1 is SGHTA and CDR2 FQGTGA. Between the trimmed V and J ends, which lost 1 base and 7 bases, there was a span of 13 bases. The chain's CDR3 is CASSLSAGEGGYTF. The CDR3 DNA reads as TGTGCCAGCAGCTTAAGTGCAGGGGAAGGTGGCTACACCTTC.

V usage is TRBV10-3 and J usage is TRBJ2-7; D perhaps matches TRBD1 (5 bases). The CDR3 totals 15 residues. V was trimmed by 2 bases and J by 1 base, leaving 12 bases between them. Per germline, CDR1 ENHRY and CDR2 SYGVKD. For the CDR3, the DNA is TGTGCCATCAGTGAGCCTTCTGACAGTTCCTACGAGCAGTACTTC. Translating gives CAISEPSDSSYEQYF.

This clone was detected only once. The CDR3 spells CASSLRLAGTNEAQYF. In DNA, the CDR3 is TGTGCCAGCAGCTTACGACTAGCGGGGACCAACGAAGCGCAGTATTTT. The V and J genes are TRBV7-2 and TRBJ2-3, with 11 bases fitting TRBD2. Per germline, CDR1 SGHTA and CDR2 FQGNSA. After removal of 2 bases from V and 10 bases from J, the junction contained 11 bases not matched to a gene. This CDR3 has 16 residues.

The chain couples TRBV6-5 to TRBJ2-1; 11 nucleotides match TRBD1. Germline-derived CDR1 and CDR2 are MNHEY and SVGAGI. This CDR3 spans 16 amino acids. V dropped 4 bases and J dropped 9; count of bases not matched to a gene: 11. The CDR3 is CASSSLGGTGGLEQFF. The CDR3 DNA is TGTGCCAGCAGTTCCCTCGGGGGGACAGGGGGGCTTGAGCAGTTCTTC.

This clone appeared a single time. This rearrangement joins TRBV6-1 to TRBJ1-2; no reliable D call. The CDR3 contains 10 residues. Deletions cut 10 bases from V and 3 bases from J, with 6 bases between. The V gene's germline CDR1 is MNHNS and CDR2 SASEGT. In DNA, the CDR3 is TGTGCCACCCAATACTATGGCTACACCTTC. Amino acids: CATQYYGYTF.

J is TRBJ1-5 and V is TRBV25-1; possibly TRBD1 for D (5 bases). Germline V gene sequence: CDR1 MGHDK, CDR2 SYGVNS. Trimming shortened V by 8 bases and J by 3 bases, and 11 bases separated the two germline ends. CDR3 length equals 13 residues. CDR3 in amino acids: CASRDRDNQPQHF. In DNA form, the CDR3 reads TGTGCCAGCCGCGACAGAGACAATCAGCCCCAGCATTTT. The complete variable domain, with remaining parts taken from reference TRBV25-1 and TRBJ1-5, reads EADIYQTPRYLVIGTGKKITLECSQTMGHDKMYWYQQDPGMELHLIHYSYGVNSTEKGDLSSESTVSRIRTEHFPLTLESARPSHTSQYLCASRDRDNQPQHFGDGTRLSIL.

The chain links TRBV10-1 to TRBJ1-4; D is ambiguous. Per the germline V gene, CDR1 is WNHNN and CDR2 is SYGVQD (reference sequence). The CDR3 totals 13 residues. V was pared by 3 bases and J by 8 bases, with 10 bases between. CDR3 region: CASSDSGGEKLFF. CDR3 in DNA: TGCGCCAGCAGTGATTCCGGAGGGGAAAAACTGTTTTTT.

This clone has a single count. This chain links TRBV4-1 with TRBJ2-3; 8 bases map to TRBD2. The CDR3 spans 17 residues. The V segment lost 0 bases and the J segment 2 bases; nucleotides outside the gene matches: 7. CDR1 is MGHRA and CDR2 is YSYEKL in the germline V gene. CDR3: CASSQDISGGTTDTQYF. The CDR3 coding sequence is TGCGCCAGCAGCCAAGATATAAGCGGGGGAACCACAGATACGCAGTATTTT.

This rearrangement joins TRBV5-1 to TRBJ1-3; D might be TRBD1 (5 bases). The V and J ends lost 4 bases and 2 bases respectively, with 19 bases between them. The CDR3 is made up of 17 amino acids. CDR1 and CDR2 from the germline V gene are SGHRS and YFSETQ. CDR3 amino acids: CASSQGFGGETGNTIYF. For the CDR3, the DNA is TGCGCCAGCAGCCAAGGGTTCGGGGGGGAAACTGGAAACACCATATATTTT.

The V and J genes are TRBV18 and TRBJ1-2; D uncertain. The CDR3 consists of 15 residues. Trimming stripped 2 bases from V and 8 bases from J, with 18 bases between. Germline V gene data show CDR1 as KGHSH and CDR2 as LQKENI. This CDR3 reads CASSPETPKDRGYTF. CDR3 DNA sequence: TGTGCCAGCTCACCAGAGACTCCTAAAGATCGAGGCTACACCTTC.

The chain links TRBV5-4 to TRBJ2-3, with 15 bases matching TRBD2. Unmatched junction bases numbered 7, after V lost 4 bases and J lost 7 bases. This CDR3 contains 16 residues. The germline gives CDR1 SGHNT, CDR2 YYREEE (reference sequence). The CDR3, as DNA: TGTGCCAGCAGCGGGACCGGGACTAGCGGGGGGTATACGCAGTATTTT. Translation gives CASSGTGTSGGYTQYF.

The rearrangement joins TRBV2 to TRBJ1-5; D not certain. V shed 5 bases and J shed 6 bases, with 17 bases lying between them. Germline loops: CDR1 SNHLY, CDR2 FYNNEI. The CDR3 consists of 15 residues. In nucleotides, the CDR3 is TGTGCCAGCAGTTCTACCGATGGCGCAGGTCAGCCCCAGCATTTT. It is translated as CASSSTDGAGQPQHF.

The rearrangement uses TRBV5-1 and TRBJ2-1; possible D gene TRBD1, 5 bases. Per germline, CDR1 SGHRS and CDR2 YFSETQ. V gave up 4 bases and J gave up 4 bases, with 9 bases separating them. This CDR3 has 13 residues. CDR3 sequence reads: CASSLGLYNEQFF. Written as DNA, the CDR3 is TGCGCCAGCAGCCTGGGGCTTTACAATGAGCAGTTCTTC.

The V and J genes are TRBV5-6 and TRBJ1-1, with TRBD1 matching 8 bases. Germline V gene lookup returns CDR1 SGHDT and CDR2 YYEEEE. Trimming removed 4 bases from V and 1 base from J; junction bases left unmatched: 6. The CDR3 contains 15 residues. The CDR3, as DNA: TGTGCCAGCAGCCTGAGGACAGGGACGAACACTGAAGCTTTCTTT. This sequence encodes CASSLRTGTNTEAFF. The full variable domain, its missing parts supplied by reference TRBV5-6 and TRBJ1-1, is DAGVTQSPTHLIKTRGQQVTLRCSPKSGHDTVSWYQQALGQGPQFIFQYYEEEERQRGNFPDRFSGHQFPNYSSELNVNALLLGDSALYLCASSLRTGTNTEAFFGQGTRLTVV.

This clone was seen a single time. The CDR3 nucleotides read TGTGCCAGCAGTTATCAGGGTTCCTACGAGCAGTACTTC. Protein: CASSYQGSYEQYF. V usage is TRBV27 and J usage is TRBJ2-7; a weak D match, TRBD1 (5 bases). The germline V and J ends were trimmed by 4 bases and 1 base, with 8 bases remaining between them. The CDR3 is 13 amino acids. Germline V CDR1 and CDR2: MNHEY, SMNVEV (reference sequence).

The V and J genes are TRBV5-6 and TRBJ1-5, with TRBD1 matching over 10 bases. The CDR3 is 15 residues long. The trim removed 4 bases at V and 6 bases at J, leaving 7 bases unmatched. CDR1 SGHDT and CDR2 YYEEEE come from the germline V gene. DNA of the CDR3: TGTGCCAGCAGCCCAGGACAGGGGGTCGGTCAGCCCCAGCATTTT. It encodes CASSPGQGVGQPQHF.